What follows are 30 T cell receptor beta chains derived from one specimen sequenced in a study of blood T cell repertoires in COVID-19. The table came from immunoSEQ multiplex PCR; TCRdb's copy has only in-frame clones and leaves some out. Altogether a few hundred thousand clones are present, about 92% being singletons, with the ten largest covering roughly 20%. The sample taken for sequencing was PBMCs or T cells enriched from blood (not recorded which). The receptors shown here come from a woman between 25 and 40 years old who had recovered from COVID-19.

Here the CDR3 reads CASSFPGLGSHEQYF. CDR3 sequence (DNA): TGTGCCAGCAGTTTTCCGGGACTAGGTTCCCACGAGCAGTACTTC. The V and J genes are TRBV28 and TRBJ2-7, with 8 positions matching TRBD2. CDR3 size: 15 residues. With V trimmed by 3 bases and J by 5 bases, 9 bases remained unmatched. Germline CDR1 and CDR2: MDHEN and SYDVKM.

The genes are TRBV5-4 and TRBJ1-2; D is perhaps TRBD1 (6 bases). Germline V gives CDR1 SGHNT, CDR2 YYREEE (reference sequence). Trimming left V 0 bases short and J 8 bases short, with 14 bases between. This CDR3 spans 14 amino acids. This chain's CDR3 is CASSLAQGRDGYTF. The CDR3, as DNA: TGTGCCAGCAGCTTGGCCCAGGGGAGGGACGGCTACACCTTC.

The chain combines TRBV27 with TRBJ1-5; D is possibly TRBD1 (6 bases). CDR3 length equals 12 residues. Germline CDR1 is MNHEY and CDR2 is SMNVEV (reference sequence). Trimming removed 2 bases from V and 7 bases from J, with 6 bases in between. The CDR3 region has the DNA TGTGCCAGCAGTTTAAGGGGGCAGCCCCAGCATTTT. It encodes CASSLRGQPQHF.

This clone has only one observation. This chain uses TRBV23-1 with TRBJ2-2; TRBD2 aligns across 8 bases. TRBV23-1 is identified as an open reading frame with a role that is uncertain. V lost 4 bases to trimming and J lost 5 bases; unmatched junction nucleotides: 15. CDR3 size: 18 residues. CDR3: CASSPHSGKRLGTGELFF. CDR3 DNA sequence: TGCGCCAGCAGTCCCCATAGCGGGAAAAGATTGGGGACCGGGGAGCTGTTTTTT.

The CDR3: CSASSRGLAGGQDTQYF. CDR3 sequence (DNA): TGCAGTGCTAGTTCCCGGGGACTAGCGGGGGGTCAGGATACGCAGTATTTT. The chain has TRBV20-1 and TRBJ2-3, with 15 bases that match TRBD2. This CDR3 comprises 17 residues. Trimming took 3 bases from V and 6 from J; bases not matched to a gene: 10. From germline, CDR1 is DFQATT and CDR2 SNEGSKA (reference sequence).

V usage is TRBV5-1 and J usage is TRBJ1-4; 7 bases align to TRBD1. CDR3 length: 19 residues. Germline CDR1 and CDR2: SGHRS and YFSETQ. J was trimmed by 3 bases and V by 2 bases; bases with no gene match: 16. The CDR3 here is CASSFIFYFKQGSNEKLFF. The CDR3 DNA sequence: TGCGCCAGCAGCTTTATCTTTTATTTTAAACAGGGGTCTAATGAAAAACTGTTTTTT.

The chain carries TRBV7-2 and TRBJ2-7; the match to TRBD2 covers 9 bases. Germline CDR1 reads SGHTA; CDR2 reads FQGNSA. The CDR3 runs 18 residues. The trim removed 1 base at V and 0 bases at J, leaving 10 bases unmatched. CDR3: CASSLVPTSGPASYEQYF. As DNA, the CDR3 is TGTGCCAGCAGCTTAGTGCCGACTAGCGGCCCCGCCTCCTACGAGCAGTACTTC.

V is TRBV30 and J is TRBJ2-2, with D perhaps matching TRBD2 (6 bases). The CDR3 extends over 14 amino acids. V gave up 7 bases and J gave up 3 bases, with 15 bases separating them. Germline CDR1 reads GTSNPN; CDR2 reads SVGIG (reference sequence). The CDR3 protein is CAYKEGFDTGELFF. CDR3 nucleotides: TGTGCCTACAAGGAGGGTTTTGACACCGGGGAGCTGTTTTTT.

The chain couples TRBV2 to TRBJ1-6; 7 bases agree with TRBD1. Germline CDR1 reads SNHLY; CDR2 reads FYNNEI. The V gene end was trimmed by 6 bases and the J gene end by 7 bases; junction bases not matched to a gene: 9. The CDR3 extends over 15 amino acids. The DNA of the CDR3 is TGTGCCAGCAGGGAAACAGGGGACGGAAATTCACCCCTCCACTTT. Protein: CASRETGDGNSPLHF.

The rearrangement uses TRBV7-3 and TRBJ2-3; D is ambiguous. The germline V gene encodes CDR1 SGHTA and CDR2 FQGTGA. The CDR3 spans 13 residues. The V end lost 5 bases, the J end lost 2 bases, and 8 bases lay between the germline ends. The CDR3 loop reads CASSPHNTDTQYF. CDR3 coding DNA: TGTGCCAGCAGCCCCCACAACACAGATACGCAGTATTTT.

The table lists this clone with a count of one. The rearrangement uses TRBV13 and TRBJ2-7; possibly TRBD1 for D (7 bases). V lost 2 bases, J lost 2 bases, and 16 bases lay in between. Looked up from germline, CDR1 is PRHDT and CDR2 is FYEKMQ (reference sequence). There are 16 residues in the CDR3. In DNA form, the CDR3 reads TGTGCCAGCAGCTTAAGGCGGGACAGTAAACCCTACGAGCAGTACTTC. Translation: CASSLRRDSKPYEQYF.

The chain employs TRBV19 and TRBJ1-5, with D possibly matching TRBD1 (5 bases). CDR3 length: 14 residues. V was trimmed by 5 bases and J by 6 bases, leaving 14 bases between them. CDR1 is LNHDA, CDR2 SQIVND, per germline (reference sequence). The CDR3 DNA follows: TGTGCCAGTAGTTTTTCAGGGATGCGTCAGCCCCAGCATTTT. Protein sequence: CASSFSGMRQPQHF. The entire variable domain, with the rest obtained from reference TRBV19 and TRBJ1-5, is as follows: DGGITQSPKYLFRKEGQNVTLSCEQNLNHDAMYWYRQDPGQGLRLIYYSQIVNDFQKGDIAEGYSVSREKKESFPLTVTSAQKNPTAFYLCASSFSGMRQPQHFGDGTRLSIL.

The rearrangement links TRBV6-5 to TRBJ1-6; possible D gene TRBD1, 6 bases. The V gene's germline CDR1 is MNHEY and CDR2 SVGAGI. Deletions cut 11 bases from V and 9 bases from J, with 17 bases between. The CDR3 length is 13 residues. CDR3 sequence (DNA): TGTGCCGTACAAGAGGGGGTTAGTTCACCCCTCCACTTT. Its translation: CAVQEGVSSPLHF.

The DNA for the CDR3 is TGTGCCACCGGGCGGGACAGGGCTTGGGAGACCCAGTACTTC. Translated, it gives CATGRDRAWETQYF. This chain joins TRBV24-1 and TRBJ2-5, with TRBD1 matching 9 bases. V lost 9 bases to trimming and J lost 5 bases; unmatched junction nucleotides: 9. Looked up from germline, CDR1 is KGHDR and CDR2 is SFDVKD. This CDR3 region has 14 residues.

The CDR3 is CASSVGGGASAGANVLTF. The CDR3 DNA reads TGTGCCAGCAGCGTCGGAGGGGGCGCCTCCGCTGGGGCCAACGTCCTGACTTTC. This chain connects TRBV9 to TRBJ2-6; D may be TRBD1 (7 bases). The length of the CDR3 is 18 residues. V lost 2 bases, J lost 2 bases, and 17 bases lay in between. Germline V gives CDR1 SGDLS, CDR2 YYNGEE. Filled out from reference TRBV9 and TRBJ2-6, the complete variable domain reads DSGVTQTPKHLITATGQRVTLRCSPRSGDLSVYWYQQSLDQGLQFLIQYYNGEERAKGNILERFSAQQFPDLHSELNLSSLELGDSALYFCASSVGGGASAGANVLTFGAGSRLTVL.

V usage is TRBV28 and J usage is TRBJ2-2; 7 nucleotides align to TRBD2. J gave up 5 bases and V 7 bases, and 7 bases lay outside the gene matches. Germline V gene sequence: CDR1 MDHEN, CDR2 SYDVKM. This CDR3 is built from 14 residues. The CDR3 DNA reads as TGTGCCAGCAACTCGGGGGGAAGGACCGGGGAGCTGTTTTTT. Amino acid sequence: CASNSGGRTGELFF.

The chain employs TRBV28 and TRBJ1-1; no firm D call. The CDR3 length is 15 residues. Trimming stripped 5 bases from V and 0 bases from J, with 13 bases between. The germline gives CDR1 MDHEN, CDR2 SYDVKM. This CDR3 is CASSPPQIMNTEAFF. In DNA form, the CDR3 reads TGTGCCAGCAGTCCGCCACAGATAATGAACACTGAAGCTTTCTTT.

This clone was found a few times. The gene calls are TRBV19 and TRBJ2-7; the D gene is possibly TRBD1 (5 bases). Germline V gene lookup returns CDR1 LNHDA and CDR2 SQIVND (reference sequence). The V end lost 7 bases, the J end lost 3 bases, and 19 bases lay between the germline ends. This CDR3 region has 15 residues. CDR3 coding DNA: TGTGCCAGTAACCCAACTGGTGGGGCCTACTACGAGCAGTACTTC. Its translation: CASNPTGGAYYEQYF.

The rearrangement uses TRBV2 and TRBJ2-5; D not certain. V shed 7 bases and J shed 5 bases, with 11 bases lying between them. Per germline, CDR1 SNHLY and CDR2 FYNNEI. CDR3 length: 12 residues. For the CDR3, the DNA is TGTGCCAGCACCATTACTACCGAGACCCAGTACTTC. It yields the protein CASTITTETQYF.

This CDR3 reads CASSPRTGAHYGYTF. In DNA, the CDR3 is TGTGCCAGCAGCCCGAGGACAGGGGCTCACTATGGCTACACCTTC. This sequence joins TRBV7-2 and TRBJ1-2; 9 nucleotides agree with TRBD1. After removal of 5 bases from V and 3 bases from J, the junction contained 7 bases not matched to a gene. There are 15 residues in the CDR3. Germline CDR1 reads SGHTA; CDR2 reads FQGNSA.

The rearrangement links TRBV7-3 to TRBJ2-1, with 10 bases fitting TRBD2. Germline CDR1 and CDR2: SGHTA and FQGTGA. The CDR3 covers 15 residues. V shed 2 bases, J shed 4 bases, and the junction held 2 bases outside the gene matches. The CDR3, as DNA: TGTGCCAGCAGCTTAGGACTAGCGGTTTACAATGAGCAGTTCTTC. Residues: CASSLGLAVYNEQFF.

The chain is built from TRBV7-2 and TRBJ2-3; 8 bases are a match to TRBD2. J was trimmed by 4 bases and V by 4 bases; bases with no gene match: 4. Germline values: CDR1 SGHTA, CDR2 FQGNSA. The CDR3 contains 14 residues. CDR3 DNA sequence: TGTGCCAGCAGCTCACTAGCGGTTCCAGATACGCAGTATTTT. This translates into CASSSLAVPDTQYF.

The chain joins TRBV7-8 to TRBJ2-7, with 9 nucleotides matching TRBD2. V trimming: 5 bases; J trimming: 5 bases; junction bases outside the gene matches: 4. Germline values: CDR1 SGHVS, CDR2 FQNEAQ. This CDR3 is 13 amino acids long. CDR3 nucleotides: TGTGCCAGCAGCCCTCCTAGCGGGGACGAGCAGTACTTC. Protein: CASSPPSGDEQYF.

Comments on this clone: At the DNA level, this CDR3 is encoded by other sequences in the same sample as well. The genes are TRBV6-1 and TRBJ2-7; no definite D call. The CDR3 is 11 amino acids. Trimming took 3 bases from V and 3 from J, leaving 3 bases between them. Germline CDR1 is MNHNS and CDR2 is SASEGT. The CDR3 loop is CASSDLYEQYF. Written as DNA, the CDR3 is TGTGCCAGCAGTGATCTCTACGAGCAGTACTTC.

The chain carries TRBV5-1 and TRBJ2-5; TRBD1 is a possible D gene (7 bases). In germline, CDR1 is SGHRS, CDR2 YFSETQ. V shed 3 bases and J shed 5 bases, with 14 bases lying between them. This CDR3 region has 14 residues. DNA of the CDR3: TGCGCCAGCAGCTCTCCCAGGGGGGCGGAGACCCAGTACTTC. Translating it yields CASSSPRGAETQYF.

A single count supports this clone. The V call is TRBV20-1, the J call TRBJ2-1; tentative D call: TRBD1 (5 bases). Trimming removed 3 bases from V and 6 bases from J, with 12 bases in between. This CDR3 is built from 13 residues. Per germline, CDR1 DFQATT and CDR2 SNEGSKA (reference sequence). CDR3 region: CSASRQLPNEQFF. DNA of the CDR3: TGCAGTGCTAGTCGACAGCTCCCCAATGAGCAGTTCTTC.

The chain has TRBV4-2 and TRBJ1-1; D may be TRBD1 (5 bases). CDR1 LGHNA and CDR2 YNFKEQ come from the germline V gene. The ends were cut back, 1 base at V and 1 base at J, with 13 bases in the middle. The CDR3 runs to 16 residues. The CDR3 nucleotides are TGTGCCAGCAGCCAAGGTACAGGACGCCGGAACACTGAAGCTTTCTTT. Translated: CASSQGTGRRNTEAFF.

This chain links TRBV4-2 with TRBJ1-6, with 11 bases identical to TRBD1. Germline V gives CDR1 LGHNA, CDR2 YNFKEQ. J gave up 7 bases and V 1 base, and 6 bases lay outside the gene matches. CDR3 length: 17 residues. CDR3 sequence reads: CASSQGTGGYVNSPLHF. The CDR3 bases are TGTGCCAGCAGCCAAGGGACAGGGGGCTACGTGAATTCACCCCTCCACTTT.

CDR3 in amino acids: CASSRVSSGNTIYF. The CDR3 nucleotides are TGTGCCAGCTCCCGGGTTAGCTCTGGAAACACCATATATTTT. The chain employs TRBV6-6 and TRBJ1-3; D not resolved. Germline lookup yields CDR1 MNHNY and CDR2 SVGAGI (reference sequence). CDR3 length: 14 residues. V lost 8 bases, J lost 0 bases, and 11 bases lay in between.

This chain connects TRBV30 to TRBJ1-6, with 7 bases that match TRBD1. The J segment lost 11 bases and the V segment lost 4 bases, leaving 14 bases of the junction unmatched. The CDR3 length is 15 residues. Germline V gives CDR1 GTSNPN, CDR2 SVGIG (reference sequence). CDR3 nucleotide sequence: TGTGCCTGGACTCTTGGGCAGGGGGGTGAGACACCCCTCCACTTT. Residues: CAWTLGQGGETPLHF.